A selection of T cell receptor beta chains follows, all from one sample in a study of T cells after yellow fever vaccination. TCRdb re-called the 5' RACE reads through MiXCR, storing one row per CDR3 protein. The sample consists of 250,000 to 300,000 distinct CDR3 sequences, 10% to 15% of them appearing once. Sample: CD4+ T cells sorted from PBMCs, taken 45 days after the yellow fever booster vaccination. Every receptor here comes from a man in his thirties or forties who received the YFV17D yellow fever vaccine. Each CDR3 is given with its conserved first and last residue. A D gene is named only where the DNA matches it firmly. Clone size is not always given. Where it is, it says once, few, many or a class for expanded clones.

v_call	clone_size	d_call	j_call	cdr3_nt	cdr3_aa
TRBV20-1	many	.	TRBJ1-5	TGCAGTGCTAGTATTGGACTCCAGCCCCAGCATTTT	CSASIGLQPQHF
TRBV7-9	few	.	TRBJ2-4	TGTGCCAGCAGCCCCCTCCTGGGGGACTCCATTCAGTACTTC	CASSPLLGDSIQYF
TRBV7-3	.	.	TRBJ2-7	TGTGCCAGCAGCTTAAATTCCCCTGGGCTAGGCGAGCAGTACTTC	CASSLNSPGLGEQYF
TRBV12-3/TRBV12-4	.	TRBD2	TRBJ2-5	TGTGCCAGCACGACTGGTGGGAGGGGTCGGGAGACCCAGTACTTC	CASTTGGRGRETQYF
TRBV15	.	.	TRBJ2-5	TGTGCCACCAGCGGAGCAGTCGGCACCCAGTACTTC	CATSGAVGTQYF
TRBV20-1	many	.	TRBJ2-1	TGCAGTGCTTTGATGTCAGCGAGCTTCGATGAGCAGTTCTTC	CSALMSASFDEQFF
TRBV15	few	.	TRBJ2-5	TGTGCCACCAGCGATCACCTCCACATCCAAGAGACCCAGTACTTC	CATSDHLHIQETQYF
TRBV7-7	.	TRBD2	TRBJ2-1	TGTGCTAGCAGCGTTAGCGGGACAAGCAATGAGCAGTTCTTC	CASSVSGTSNEQFF
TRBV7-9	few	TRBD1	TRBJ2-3	TGTGCCAGCAGCTTACAGGGGGCGCTTGGCACAGATACGCAGTATTTT	CASSLQGALGTDTQYF
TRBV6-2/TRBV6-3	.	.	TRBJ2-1	TGTGCCAGCAGTTCGGACGGGGTGAGATTCAATGAGCAGTTCTTC	CASSSDGVRFNEQFF
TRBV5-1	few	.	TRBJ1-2	TGCGCCAGCAGCTTGGTTTCAGAAGATGGCTACACCTTC	CASSLVSEDGYTF